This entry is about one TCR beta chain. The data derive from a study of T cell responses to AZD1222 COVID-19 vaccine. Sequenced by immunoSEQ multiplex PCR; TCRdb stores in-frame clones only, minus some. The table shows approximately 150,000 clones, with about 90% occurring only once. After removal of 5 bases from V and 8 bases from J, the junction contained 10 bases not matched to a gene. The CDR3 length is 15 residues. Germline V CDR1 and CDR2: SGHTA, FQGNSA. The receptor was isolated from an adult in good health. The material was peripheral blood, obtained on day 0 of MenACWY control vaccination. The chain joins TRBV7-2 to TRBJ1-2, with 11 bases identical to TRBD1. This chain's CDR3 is CASSTPGQGVGGYTF. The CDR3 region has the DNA TGTGCCAGCAGCACCCCGGGACAGGGGGTAGGGGGCTACACCTTC.